This TCR beta chain comes out of a study of cytomegalovirus exposure and HLA in healthy donors (dated by TCRdb to 2015 to 2018). Study-wide context: An earlier analysis of fewer than 750 of the donors reported over 250 Gb of sequence data and around 110 million unique TCR beta sequences obtained from about 180 million T cells. The genetic ancestry cluster associated with self-reported Caucasian donors included 70% to 85% of the 300 to 400 genotyped donors. An early release that covered several hundred HLA-typed donors contained about 300 gigabases of sequencing data and 65 million to 100 million unique TCR sequences. To predict cytomegalovirus infection status, the study brought together high-throughput TCR immunosequencing, statistical association of individual TCRs with disease status, and machine learning. A later analysis re-analyzed previously published TCR beta repertoires from 660 or so donors and added high-resolution HLA genotyping to study TCR occurrence patterns. Among 398 genotyped donors of the cohort, an average of around 240,000 unique TCR beta nucleotide sequences were sequenced per donor, approximately 20% of them non-productive. Along with the approximately 620-subject first cohort, a separate validation cohort of over a hundred different subjects was used. Donor age, sex, ethnicity and CMV serostatus were compiled alongside the repertoire data. Roughly five DR-DQ haplotypes were treated as single units for association and clustering because of strong linkage in the cohort. The study aimed to test whether signatures of past pathogen exposure could be identified by cataloging public T cell receptors. An earlier analysis of more than 450 of the donors used high-throughput TCR beta sequencing to judge whether each TCR beta V gene segment behaved as functional or pseudogenic. The T cell repertoires of 666 subjects were profiled by immunosequencing and related to cytomegalovirus serostatus. In a later genetic analysis, genome-wide SNP genotypes for about 65% of the roughly 670 donors were used, and that subset was treated as a discovery cohort. Class I and class II HLA loci were covered by the typing at four-digit resolution. The number of typed donors differed by locus: roughly 620-640 for A, B, C, DRB1 and DQB1; approximately 520 for DQA1; 600 to 610 for DPA1; and 400 to 480 for DPB1. All discovery cohort repertoires had been generated using a single sequencing platform. In the later analysis, no new phenotypic data were used to find candidate immune exposures; instead, reliance was placed on TCR beta sequences and their occurrence across donors.

In total, 666 healthy bone marrow donors made up the cohort. At the time of sampling, all cohort members were nominally healthy, though unrecorded immune exposures were likely present. The donor tested CMV seronegative, placing the donor among the 350 to 400 seronegative members of the cohort. Each donor provided a peripheral blood sample, and peripheral blood mononuclear cells were used for TCR beta sequencing. Genomic DNA extraction from the blood cell samples was performed with the Qiagen DNeasy Blood Extraction Kit. The library relied on the immunoSEQ multiplex PCR assay. The multiplex PCR relied on a mix of 60 forward primers for TCR Vbeta segments and 13 reverse primers for TCR Jbeta segments. Amplification of the CDR3 region of rearranged TCR beta genes was performed with a multiplex PCR assay on genomic DNA. Amplified TCR beta libraries were sequenced as 87-base-pair reads on the Illumina HiSeq System. Per the authors' processing: Across the 600 to 700 repertoires, a later analysis counted approximately 75 million unique TCR beta chains, approximately 12 million of which were shared by at least two donors. A nearest-neighbor algorithm error-corrected the raw reads and collapsed the reads into unique sequences, merging closely related sequences to remove PCR and sequencing errors. V, D and J gene segments were assigned by aligning CDR3 sequences to IMGT reference sequences. For a sequence to be retained, at least a six-nucleotide match to both a V gene segment and a J gene segment was required. A rearrangement was called productive if the CDR3 had no stop codons and remained in frame with V and J, and every other rearrangement was called non-productive. Following IMGT convention, CDR3 was defined as the stretch from the second conserved V-encoded cysteine up to the conserved J-encoded phenylalanine. Sequences without an unambiguous match to a single V gene segment were excluded from the earlier analysis of over 500 of the donors. In an earlier analysis of a few hundred of the donors, a V segment was called functional when productive rearrangements were above 56.7%, and segregating when the standard deviation between donors exceeded 5%. A statistical classification framework was built to diagnose cytomegalovirus status from the catalog of TCR beta chain sequences. V and J gene assignment, in a later analysis, came from comparing TCR nucleotide sequences with IMGT/GENE-DB human TR gene sequences. Using the TCRdist pipeline, a later analysis assigned CDR3 sequences along with most-parsimonious VDJ recombination scenarios. In a later analysis, every TCR beta chain was defined by the combination of its CDR3 amino acid sequence and its V-gene family, and reads without a unique V-gene family were dropped. To address suspected cross-contamination and a sequencing artifact, a later analysis removed 592 highly shared, low-generation-probability nucleotide sequences. For each public chain, a later analysis derived a clonal expansion index from normalized ranks of inferred template counts within each repertoire. A later analysis computed generation probabilities with a VDJ recombination model fitted to out-of-frame rearrangements, and checked the results against IGoR. In a later analysis, TCR-TCR, TCR-HLA and TCR-CMV co-occurrence was scored with hypergeometric tests, and a repertoire-size bias correction was applied to TCR pairs. False discovery rates were estimated in a later analysis by permuting HLA or CMV assignments 20 times. In a later analysis, co-occurring TCRs were grouped using DBSCAN, with TCRdist sequence similarity added in when clustering inside HLA-allele-positive subsets. Repertoires with fewer than 30,000 or more than 120,000 public chains, plus five repertoires with anomalous nucleotide sharing, were excluded from co-occurrence clustering. Here the immuneACCESS table is served through TCRdb, limited to in-frame sequences with V and J called. Missing clones are a known gap in these copies; in checked studies unresolved V genes cover under half, and the rest lacks a known reason. Clone size and the V and J calls come from that table; the DNA yielded D and trimming. This sample gives around 130,000 clones in total; under 85% of them show up just once. The biggest ten clones account for over 1.5% of the sample.

As for this clone: The antigen it binds to is not known. Qualities for individual bases were not recorded, and no much larger clone is one base off.

Results and caveats for the whole study, not just this receptor: The sequencing pipeline was judged likely to have produced a cluster of highly shared sequence variants as a technical artifact. A further reported finding was that TCR beta sequences accurately predicted the HLA-A and HLA-B alleles for most subjects in the first cohort. Because HLA typing was missing for some donors at each locus, association tests included only the typed subset. In vitro tests confirmed that a few of the cytomegalovirus-associated TCR beta chains recognize cytomegalovirus antigens. In a later analysis, 15,000 to 20,000 TCR beta sequences were associated with specific HLA alleles at a false discovery rate of 0.05. Most CMV-associated TCR beta chains appeared to be HLA-restricted in a later analysis, and the HLA associations seemed to be driven largely by CMV exposure. Correlated functional status among segregating V segments might reflect linkage disequilibrium, but an unknown experimental factor could not be ruled out. Presence/absence analyses assumed roughly uniform sequencing depth across donors, an assumption that may not hold. The study gave a list of some 150 TCR beta chains associated with cytomegalovirus. Assigning TCR associations to individual alleles was difficult when HLA alleles, especially DR and DQ, strongly co-occurred. An earlier analysis of approximately 540 of the donors showed that most TCR beta V segments appeared in productive rearrangements either about 87% or about 30% of the time, which broadly matched IMGT annotations. For the cohort, immune exposure information was limited to CMV serostatus. Because counts were too low, around 17 rarely observed V segments, including chromosome 9 orphons, were left out of the earlier analysis of some 640 of the donors. According to a later analysis, parvovirus B19, influenza, CMV and Epstein-Barr virus appeared linked to several top co-occurrence clusters. Compared with the roughly 600-donor mean, donors in an Asian-associated ancestry cluster had fewer N-insertions in productive TCRs, according to a later genetic analysis. In this cohort, only TCR beta chains were sequenced, and detectable features were limited by the absence of alpha or paired-chain data. Across donors, most TCR sequences were observed very rarely, whereas some public TCRs were present in many individuals. In a later analysis, TCR association rates were found to vary across HLA loci, with the most associated TCRs seen for DRB1 alleles and the fewest for HLA-C alleles. According to the authors, the approach could potentially be generalized to other disease states and immunological phenotypes. In a later analysis, HLA-associated TCR beta chains showed more clonal expansion and lower generation probabilities than non-associated chains that were equally common. Cytomegalovirus status was reported to be diagnosed by the classifier with high specificity and sensitivity in both the original and validation cohorts. An association between a missense DCLRE1C variant and V-gene and J-gene trimming of TCR beta chains was found in a later genetic analysis and replicated in an independent cohort. The 87-base-pair reads could not distinguish some IMGT-functional V segments, including TRBV6-2 and TRBV6-3, so those segments were excluded.

Including cysteine and phenylalanine, the CDR3 has 14 amino acids. The retained sequence is limited to the CDR3, 42 bases, with the frame set at the first base. The germline V gene (reference sequence) specifies SEHNR as CDR1 and FQNEAQ as CDR2. V loses 7 bases, J loses 7 bases, and the germline ends lie 16 bases apart. The sequence came from a boy younger than 18 in good health and CMV-seronegative. Sequenced: PBMCs. This chain joins TRBV7-9 to TRBJ1-4; a confident D gene designation cannot be given. The base sequence is TGTGCCAGCACCAGCGTGGAGGGAGGTGAAAAACTGTTTTTT. The translation is CASTSVEGGEKLFF.